This is a list of T cell receptor beta chains from one sample in a study of T-cell memory formation after mild COVID-19. Using its own MiXCR run on the 5' RACE reads, TCRdb lists one record per CDR3 protein. This sample carries 250,000 to 350,000 distinct CDR3 sequences, about 16% of them seen once, and the ten largest clones take 23%. The material sequenced was PBMCs or a T cell subset sorted from them (not recorded which). The receptors derive from a man between 18 and 29 years old who had mild COVID-19 (a few samples of this study predate the infection). Cell type and time point are not known. CDR3s include the opening cysteine and the closing phenylalanine or tryptophan. The D gene is left open where the match is weak. Size values are once, few and many counts, or a class for expanded clones, and some rows have none.

clone_size,v_call,d_call,j_call,cdr3_nt,cdr3_aa
once,TRBV30,TRBD1,TRBJ1-5,TGTGCCTGGGCCGTTCAGGGGGCGCCTAGTAATCAGCCCCAGCATTTT,CAWAVQGAPSNQPQHF
few,TRBV18,.,TRBJ2-3,TGTGCCAGCTCACCGACAGGGAGGGCAGATACGCAGTATTTT,CASSPTGRADTQYF
.,TRBV4-1,TRBD2,TRBJ2-3,TGCGCCAGCAGCCAAGGCTATAGCGGGGACACAGATACGCAGTATTTT,CASSQGYSGDTDTQYF
once,TRBV5-6,.,TRBJ1-1,TGTGCCAGCACGTCAAAAGTCCGGCTTTGGAACACTGAAGCTTTCTTT,CASTSKVRLWNTEAFF
few,TRBV5-1,.,TRBJ1-5,TGCGCCAGCAGCTTGGCAGGGGTGCCCAATCAGCCCCAGCATTTT,CASSLAGVPNQPQHF
.,TRBV10-3,.,TRBJ1-1,TGTGCCTCCTCCCCGGGGCCCAACCCCACTGAAGCTTTCTTT,CASSPGPNPTEAFF
once,TRBV11-3,.,TRBJ2-2,TGTGCCAGCAGCACAGGACCGAGGGACACCGGGGAGCTGTTTTTT,CASSTGPRDTGELFF
.,TRBV19,TRBD2,TRBJ2-1,TGTGCCAGTAACGCCCCGGGACTAGTCTCCAATGAGCAGTTCTTC,CASNAPGLVSNEQFF
few,TRBV7-9,.,TRBJ2-5,TGTGCCAGCAGCTTATTGCGGGATAGGGGGCGCGAGACCCAGTACTTC,CASSLLRDRGRETQYF
.,TRBV7-2,.,TRBJ2-5,TGTGCCAGCAGCTCCCGATCGGCACGAGAGACCCAGTACTTC,CASSSRSARETQYF
few,TRBV7-6,.,TRBJ2-2,TGTGCCAGCAGCTTTGAGGGCAGAGGTATTGGGGAGCTGTTTTTT,CASSFEGRGIGELFF
few,TRBV27,.,TRBJ2-6,TGTGCCAGCAGTTTATACCTCTCTGGGGCCAACGTCCTGACTTTC,CASSLYLSGANVLTF
.,TRBV5-8,TRBD1,TRBJ2-1,TGTGCCAGCAGCTATGGGGACAGGGTTTCCAATGAGCAGTTCTTC,CASSYGDRVSNEQFF